Listed here are 21 T cell receptor delta chains from one sample, sequenced in a study of γδ T cells in repeated Plasmodium falciparum infection. Vgamma9/Vdelta2+ and Vdelta2-negative gammadelta T cells were flow-sorted from PBMC for bulk sequencing. TCRdb repeated clone calling on the multiplex PCR reads with CATT. The repertoire holds roughly 90,000 delta-chain clones, with 0.75% to 1% as singletons. The sequenced sample was gamma-delta T cells from blood. The receptors were sampled from a pool of human donors (malaria-infected and uninfected, not separated).

With respect to this clone: This likely stems from a read error, as it lies one base from a far larger clone. Other DNA sequences in this specimen translate into the identical CDR3. The chain has TRDV2 and TRDJ1; 9 bases agree with TRDD3. Here the J gene was assigned by germline matching of the DNA, as TCRdb has none. This CDR3 contains 18 residues. V was clipped by 3 bases and J by 0 bases; unmatched bases: 13. Germline V gives CDR1 GEAIGNYY, CDR2 EKD. The chain's CDR3 is CACDALPLLGDYTDKLIF. The CDR3 nucleotides read TGTGCCTGTGACGCCCTGCCGCTCCTGGGGGATTACACCGATAAACTCATCTTT.

This clone was seen more than once but under ten times. It is likely a read error: a sequence one base away is far more abundant. The same CDR3 is also encoded by other DNA sequences in this sample. The chain joins TRDV1 to TRDJ1; D unclear. No J gene is reported in TCRdb; it was inferred here by comparing the DNA with germline. Germline lookup yields CDR1 TSWWSYY and CDR2 QGS. The CDR3 spans 11 residues. With 8 bases removed from V and 2 bases from J, the gap between germline ends came to 6 bases. As DNA, the CDR3 is TGTGCTCTTTCGTATACCGATAAACTCATCTTT. Translating it yields CALSYTDKLIF.

This clone has just a few counts. The TCRdb record carries a much larger clone's protein, which differs from this DNA's translation at residue 5; a read error is the likely cause, and the protein listed here is the DNA translation. The gene calls are TRDV2 and TRDJ3; 9 nucleotides match TRDD3. TCRdb supplies no J gene; here it was assigned by aligning the nucleotide sequence to germline. The CDR3 length is 18 residues. The germline V gene encodes CDR1 GEAIGNYY and CDR2 EKD. Trimming took 2 bases from V and 0 from J; bases not matched to a gene: 4. The CDR3 is CACDMGGYSSWDTRQMFF. The DNA of the CDR3 is TGTGCCTGTGACATGGGGGGATACAGCTCCTGGGACACCCGACAGATGTTTTTC.

On this clone: This DNA's translation and the protein TCRdb lists, from a much larger clone, do not match at residue 10, likely due to a read error; the protein shown is translated from the DNA. For the CDR3, the DNA is TGTGCCTGTGACACGATGTACTGGGGGGTACCGACCGATAAACTCATCTTT. Translation: CACDTMYWGVPTDKLIF. The rearrangement links TRDV2 to TRDJ1; TRDD3 matches 8 bases. Germline matching of the DNA provided the J gene here, since TCRdb leaves it blank. The CDR3 runs to 17 residues. With V trimmed by 1 base and J by 2 bases, 11 bases remained unmatched. Germline V gene data show CDR1 as GEAIGNYY and CDR2 as EKD.

Remarks on this clone: TCRdb's entry gives the protein of a much larger clone, which mismatches this DNA's translation at residue 20, likely from a read error; the protein reported here is translated from the DNA. No J gene was assigned, while the V gene was called as TRDV1; TRDD3, the table's D call, was not compared with the DNA. The CDR3 has 22 amino acids. CDR1 is TSWWSYY and CDR2 is QGS in the germline V gene. The CDR3: CALGGLPTDSWGYPPITDKPIF. In DNA form, the CDR3 reads TGTGCTCTTGGGGGACTTCCTACCGATAGTTGGGGGTACCCTCCAATTACCGATAAACCCATCTTT.

Regarding this clone: Only one base separates this from a far larger clonotype, so it likely reflects a read error. At the DNA level, this CDR3 is encoded by other sequences in the same sample as well. The chain employs TRDV1 and TRDJ1; D perhaps matches TRDD3 (6 bases). This CDR3 spans 16 amino acids. Germline V gene data show CDR1 as TSWWSYY and CDR2 as QGS. CDR3 nucleotides: TGTGCTCTTCCGTGGGGGTCTGAGTCGTACACCGATAAACTCATCTTC. Protein product: CALPWGSESYTDKLIF.

This clone has just a few counts. The protein held in TCRdb is that of a much larger clone and does not match this DNA's translation at residue 7, likely because of a read error; the protein shown is translated from the DNA. The gene calls are TRDV2 and TRDJ3, with D maybe TRDD3 (6 bases). No J segment appears in TCRdb, so it was assigned here by matching the sequence to germline. Trimming took 1 base from V and 0 from J, leaving 21 bases between them. This CDR3 has 21 amino acids. Looked up from germline, CDR1 is GEAIGNYY and CDR2 is EKD. This chain's CDR3 is CACDTPGGSGKPSWDTRQMFF. CDR3 nucleotide sequence: TGTGCCTGTGACACTCCGGGGGGGAGTGGCAAACCCTCCTGGGACACCCGACAGATGTTTTTC.

To note about this clone: TCRdb lists the protein of a much larger clone for this DNA, which differs at residue 5, so this is likely a read error; the protein given here is translated from the DNA itself. No J gene was named, though the V gene is TRDV3. CDR3 size: 12 residues. CDR1 and CDR2 from the germline V gene are TVYSNPD and GDNSRS (reference sequence). CDR3 sequence (DNA): TGTGCCTTTGTAGTTGGGCCGAAGAGGGTCATCTTT. Amino acids: CAFVVGPKRVIF.

This clone was found many times. This DNA translates differently at residue 12 from the TCRdb protein, which is that of a much larger clone; a read error is likely, and the protein shown is the DNA's own translation. This chain connects TRDV2 to TRDJ1; D is possibly TRDD3 (5 bases). TCRdb records no J gene; here it was assigned by comparing the DNA to germline. This CDR3 spans 17 amino acids. Trimming stripped 0 bases from V and 3 bases from J, with 19 bases between. Germline CDR1 and CDR2: GEAIGNYY and EKD. Here the CDR3 reads CACDTVGGPLYADKLIF. The CDR3, as DNA: TGTGCCTGTGACACCGTCGGGGGTCCCCTCTACGCCGATAAACTCATCTTT.

Turning to this clone: One base separates it from a far larger clone, so it is likely a read error. Different DNA sequences within this sample yield the same CDR3. The chain uses TRDV3 and TRDJ1; D may be TRDD2 or TRDD3 (6 bases each). The J gene, left out of TCRdb, was set here by checking the DNA against germline. Germline V gene data show CDR1 as TVYSNPD and CDR2 as GDNSRS (reference sequence). The CDR3 runs 17 residues. Deletions cut 2 bases from V and 0 bases from J, with 22 bases between. The CDR3 DNA reads TGTGCCTTTGTTGCTCAACTGGGTGCCTTCCACACCGATAAACTCATCTTT. This codes for CAFVAQLGAFHTDKLIF.

Points on this clone: A far larger clone is only one base removed, so a read error is likely. Other DNA sequences in the sample encode the same CDR3. No J gene was named, though the V gene is TRDV2; the table's D call TRDD3 went unverified against the DNA. The CDR3 runs 18 residues. The germline CDR1 and CDR2 sequences are GEAIGNYY and EKD. CDR3 sequence reads: CACDTVDISSWDTRQMFF. Written as DNA, the CDR3 is TGTGCCTGTGACACCGTGGATATAAGCTCCTGGGACACCCGACAGATGTTCTTC.

This clone was observed a handful of times. This may be a read error: a much more frequent sequence differs by one nucleotide. The CDR3 DNA reads TGTGCTCTTGGGGAACCGATGGGGGATACGCCTGTCGATAAACTCATCTTT. Protein: CALGEPMGDTPVDKLIF. This chain uses TRDV1 with TRDJ1; 11 positions match TRDD3. Trimming at V came to 1 base and at J to 4 bases, leaving 8 bases not matched to a gene. Germline V gene data show CDR1 as TSWWSYY and CDR2 as QGS. The CDR3 runs 17 residues.

Notes on this clone: A far larger clone is just one base off, so this is likely a read error. The same CDR3 can be traced to other DNA sequences in this sample. There is no J gene call, but TRDV2 is given as the V gene; the table's D call TRDD3 went unverified against the DNA. Germline V gene data show CDR1 as GEAIGNYY and CDR2 as EKD. This CDR3 region has 18 residues. The CDR3 DNA sequence: TGTGCCTGTGACACCCGTAAAACTTTTGGGGGATCCGGCGATAAACTTATCTTT. Its protein product is CACDTRKTFGGSGDKLIF.

For this clone: The protein given by TCRdb reflects a much larger clone and differs at residue 14 from this DNA's translation, likely from a read error; the protein shown is the DNA's translation. The chain couples TRDV1 to TRDJ1; no definite D call. The J gene, missing from TCRdb, was assigned here through DNA to germline matching. The V end lost 4 bases, the J end lost 1 base, and 28 bases lay between the germline ends. The germline V gene encodes CDR1 TSWWSYY and CDR2 QGS. The CDR3 sequence is 20 residues long. The CDR3 reads CALGGKRVPPGVMCTDKLIF. The CDR3, as DNA: TGTGCTCTTGGGGGCAAACGAGTCCCCCCCGGGGTGATGTGCACCGATAAACTCATCTTT.

Regarding this clone: This sequence is one base from a far larger clone and is likely a read error. Other DNA sequences in the same sample also yield this CDR3. This chain connects TRDV2 to TRDJ1; no reliable D call. TCRdb supplies no J gene; here it was assigned by aligning the nucleotide sequence to germline. Germline CDR1 is GEAIGNYY and CDR2 is EKD. The CDR3 is 13 residues long. The CDR3 DNA is TGCGCCTGTGACAGTGTAGGAGTCGATAAACTCATCTTT. Translated, it gives CACDSVGVDKLIF.

Turning to this clone: The protein TCRdb gives is from a much larger clone and does not agree with this DNA's translation at residue 7, likely a read error; the protein shown here comes from the DNA. CDR3 amino acids: CACDTVVLGDTHHTDKLIF. CDR3 in DNA: TGTGCCTGTGACACCGTGGTCCTGGGGGATACGCATCACACCGATAAACTCATCTTT. V usage is TRDV2 and J usage is TRDJ1; TRDD3 agrees at 12 bases. In the absence of a J gene in TCRdb, the DNA was matched to germline to assign it here. Germline V gene sequence: CDR1 GEAIGNYY, CDR2 EKD. The CDR3 is 19 amino acids. V gave up 0 bases and J gave up 0 bases; unmatched junction bases: 10.

This clone was observed a handful of times. TCRdb's entry gives the protein of a much larger clone, which mismatches this DNA's translation at residue 15, likely from a read error; the protein reported here is translated from the DNA. V and J are TRDV1 and TRDJ1, with TRDD2 matching 8 bases. As TCRdb names no J gene, one was assigned here on the basis of a DNA match to germline. The CDR3 is 25 residues long. Germline V CDR1 and CDR2: TSWWSYY, QGS. The trim removed 2 bases at V and 0 bases at J, leaving 32 bases unmatched. The CDR3 is CALGEAPPPASYPYRGLEYTDKLIF. CDR3 in DNA: TGTGCTCTTGGGGAAGCGCCACCCCCGGCTTCCTACCCTTACCGGGGGCTGGAGTACACCGATAAACTCATCTTT.

This clone showed up many times. The chain uses TRDV2 and TRDJ1, with TRDD3 matching 9 bases. V gave up 3 bases and J gave up 0 bases; unmatched junction bases: 10. Germline assignment: CDR1 GEAIGNYY and CDR2 EKD. This CDR3 is 17 amino acids long. DNA for the CDR3: TGTGCCTGTGACCCTTTGGGGATACGCGGTTACACCGATAAACTCATCTTT. It is translated as CACDPLGIRGYTDKLIF.

A few counts support this clone. A far larger clone lies a single base away; this is likely a read error. Other DNA variants within this sample encode the same CDR3. CDR3 in DNA: TGTGCTCTTGGGGAACGGTCCCGAGGGCTACCTTCTGGGGGATACACCGATAAGCTCATCTTT. Its translation: CALGERSRGLPSGGYTDKLIF. The J gene was not called, though the V gene is TRDV1; the table's D call TRDD3 went unverified against the DNA. The CDR3 runs 21 residues. Germline CDR1 TSWWSYY, CDR2 QGS.

In this sample, this clone turned up a few times. TCRdb's listed protein matches a much larger clone and diverges from this DNA's translation at residue 9, likely through a read error; the protein shown comes from the DNA. The rearrangement links TRDV2 to TRDJ1; 7 nucleotides match TRDD3. The J gene, absent from TCRdb, was called here by matching the DNA to germline. V lost 0 bases and J lost 5; bases outside the gene matches: 11. Germline CDR1 GEAIGNYY, CDR2 EKD. The CDR3 totals 16 residues. The CDR3 DNA reads TGTGCCTGTGACACCGTCGACGGGGATAGGGCGGATAAACTCATCTTT. This gives the protein CACDTVDGDRADKLIF.

To note about this clone: With a far larger clone one base away, a read error is the likely cause. The same CDR3 can be traced to other DNA sequences in this sample. J is TRDJ1 and V is TRDV2, with 7 bases matching TRDD3. The J gene was not available in TCRdb and was assigned here by matching the DNA to germline segments. CDR1 GEAIGNYY and CDR2 EKD come from the germline V gene. The CDR3 extends over 16 amino acids. The chain's CDR3 is CACDPLGDRYTDKLIF. For the CDR3, the DNA is TGTGCTTGTGACCCCTTGGGGGACCGGTACACCGATAAACTCATCTTT.